Presented here are 12 T cell receptor beta chains from one specimen sequenced in a study of Graves' ophthalmopathy and Graves' hyperthyroidism. Researchers took RNA transcripts and amplified TCR beta CDR3 regions from them. First-round RT-PCR with HTBI primers preceded a second-round multiplex PCR. TCRdb reprocessed the multiplex PCR reads via MiXCR and lists one record per CDR3 protein. The table shows roughly 350,000 distinct CDR3 sequences, with roughly 15% occurring only once. The sequencing input was peripheral blood. The receptors originated from an adult woman with stable Graves' hyperthyroidism.

The rearrangement joins TRBV7-8 to TRBJ2-5; 13 bases fit TRBD2. The CDR3 contains 16 residues. Trimming at V came to 6 bases and at J to 2 bases, leaving 6 bases not matched to a gene. Germline CDR1 SGHVS, CDR2 FQNEAQ. CDR3 protein: CASRPGLAGAQETQYF. The CDR3 nucleotides read TGTGCCAGCAGACCCGGACTAGCGGGAGCGCAAGAGACCCAGTACTTC. The variable domain in full, with the rest retrieved from reference TRBV7-8 and TRBJ2-5, is GAGVSQSPRYKVAKRGQDVALRCDPISGHVSLFWYQQALGQGPEFLTYFQNEAQLDKSGLPSDRFFAERPEGSVSTLKIQRTQQEDSAVYLCASRPGLAGAQETQYFGPGTRLLVL.

This clonotype has ten or more counts. This chain connects TRBV6-6 to TRBJ1-1; no definite D call. Trimming removed 2 bases at V and 5 bases at J, with 6 bases between. CDR3 size: 12 residues. Germline V gene sequence: CDR1 MNHNY, CDR2 SVGAGI (reference sequence). The CDR3 DNA sequence: TGTGCCAGCAGTTACATGGTTACTGAAGCTTTCTTT. Translation gives CASSYMVTEAFF.

The V call is TRBV18, the J call TRBJ2-3; 7 bases agree with TRBD1. Trimming cost V 1 base and J 9 bases; bases outside gene matches: 10. The germline V gene has CDR1 KGHSH and CDR2 LQKENI. The CDR3 runs 15 residues. The CDR3 DNA sequence: TGTGCCAGCTCACCACTTCTAGGACAGGAGGCGACGCAGTATTTT. This encodes CASSPLLGQEATQYF. Variable domain in full (rest from reference TRBV18 and TRBJ2-3): NAGVMQNPRHLVRRRGQEARLRCSPMKGHSHVYWYRQLPEEGLKFMVYLQKENIIDESGMPKERFSAEFPKEGPSILRIQQVVRGDSAAYFCASSPLLGQEATQYFGPGTRLTVL.

In DNA, the CDR3 is TGTGCCAGCAGTTTGGCGAGACAGGGCCACTACGAGCAGTACTTC. This encodes CASSLARQGHYEQYF. The chain is built from TRBV12-3 or TRBV12-4 and TRBJ2-7; 7 bases match TRBD1. This CDR3 is 15 amino acids long. V lost 3 bases, J lost 3 bases, and 8 bases stayed unmatched.

This clonotype has at least ten counts. V is TRBV6-2 or TRBV6-3 and J is TRBJ1-2; TRBD1 agrees at 9 bases. From germline, CDR1 is MNHEY and CDR2 SVGEGT. The CDR3 extends over 17 amino acids. The V gene end was trimmed by 10 bases and the J gene end by 4 bases; junction bases not matched to a gene: 19. CDR3: CATLSGQGRTSGYGYTF. The CDR3 nucleotides read TGTGCCACACTATCGGGACAGGGTCGGACTAGCGGCTATGGCTACACCTTC.

The table lists this clonotype with many counts. J is TRBJ2-5 and V is TRBV7-2, with D tentatively TRBD1 (6 bases). Germline loops: CDR1 SGHTA, CDR2 FQGNSA. The CDR3 consists of 14 residues. Trimming shortened V by 5 bases and J by 3 bases, and 13 bases separated the two germline ends. In DNA form, the CDR3 reads TGTGCCAGCAGCCCTACGAGGACAGAAGAGACCCAGTACTTC. Encoded protein: CASSPTRTEETQYF. Full variable domain (outside the CDR3, taken from reference TRBV7-2 and TRBJ2-5): GAGVSQSPSNKVTEKGKDVELRCDPISGHTALYWYRQSLGQGLEFLIYFQGNSAPDKSGLPSDRFSAERTGGSVSTLTIQRTQQEDSAVYLCASSPTRTEETQYFGPGTRLLVL.

This clonotype was observed many times. The chain recombines TRBV9 with TRBJ2-7, with 7 bases identical to TRBD1. V lost 0 bases to trimming and J lost 3 bases; unmatched junction nucleotides: 6. Germline CDR1 reads SGDLS; CDR2 reads YYNGEE. The CDR3 covers 15 residues. The CDR3 here is CASSVEDRASYEQYF. The CDR3, as DNA: TGTGCCAGCAGCGTAGAAGACAGGGCTAGCTACGAGCAGTACTTC.

This clonotype was observed many times. This chain connects TRBV11-2 to TRBJ2-5; D not certain. Trimming pared 4 bases from V and 2 bases from J, leaving 8 bases between. The CDR3 has 13 residues. Germline CDR1 reads SGHAT; CDR2 reads FQNNGV. CDR3 in amino acids: CASSWARQETQYF. For the CDR3, the DNA is TGTGCCAGCAGCTGGGCGAGACAAGAGACCCAGTACTTC.

This clonotype has just a few counts. This may be a read error, as it is one base from a much larger clone. This rearrangement joins TRBV10-2 to TRBJ2-7; D not certain. Trimming removed 5 bases from V and 2 bases from J, with 13 bases in between. This CDR3 comprises 14 residues. The germline V gene has CDR1 WSHSY and CDR2 SAAADI. In nucleotides, the CDR3 is TGCGCCAGCAGTATAGCAATTGGTGCCTACGAGCAGTACTTC. As protein: CASSIAIGAYEQYF.

In this sample, this clonotype turned up a few times. J is TRBJ2-5 and V is TRBV12-5; 9 nucleotides match TRBD2. In germline, CDR1 is LGHNT, CDR2 FRNRAP. Unmatched junction bases numbered 9, after V lost 3 bases and J lost 1 base. The CDR3 runs 17 residues. CDR3 in DNA: TGTGCTAGTGGTTTTACTGGACTAGCGCCCGCCCAAGAGACCCAGTACTTC. Protein product: CASGFTGLAPAQETQYF.

As to this clonotype: A much larger clone sits a single nucleotide away, making a read error possible. The V call is TRBV6-1, the J call TRBJ2-5; 7 bases are shared with TRBD1. The CDR3 loop spans 13 amino acids. The germline V gene has CDR1 MNHNS and CDR2 SASEGT. This CDR3 is CTSSPLLGQEQYF. In DNA, the CDR3 is TGTACCAGCAGCCCTCTACTCGGACAGGAGCAGTACTTC.

The sample holds many counts of this clonotype. This chain uses TRBV20-1 with TRBJ2-7, with 11 bases matching TRBD1. The J segment lost 3 bases and the V segment lost 5 bases, leaving 3 bases of the junction unmatched. CDR1 and CDR2 (germline): DFQATT, SNEGSKA (reference sequence). The CDR3 contains 13 residues. CDR3 sequence reads: CSASGTGGYEQYF. The CDR3 region has the DNA TGCAGTGCTTCCGGGACAGGGGGCTACGAGCAGTACTTC.